This T cell receptor (beta chain) was sequenced during a study of blood T cells in healthy people across ages. This clonotype has just a few counts. Its antigen is as yet unknown. A sample-barcoded 5' primer and a J-beta primer mix were used in a second PCR of about 7 to 12 cycles. Tagging of each cDNA molecule was performed by a template-switch adaptor with 12 random nucleotides. In TCRdb, the 5' RACE reads were re-called with MiXCR into one record per CDR3 protein. Of around 790,000 distinct CDR3 sequences in the sample, approximately 48% were seen once. Drawn from each donor were approximately 9.5 milliliters of peripheral blood. Study outcomes and limitations: A strong correlation was found between TCR beta diversity and the percentage of naive T cells. Long-lived donors exceeded aged donors in naive CD4+ cells and diversity.

Germline loops: CDR1 SGHRS, CDR2 YFSETQ. The CDR3 loop spans 15 amino acids. This receptor was taken from a man aged 60 to 69 in good health. The rearrangement joins TRBV5-1 to TRBJ2-4, with 8 bases identical to TRBD1. Judging by the DNA end, TRBJ2-7 fits better; the J call may be wrong. The source material was blood. CDR3 region: CASSINRDRRHEQYF. The CDR3 DNA reads as TGCGCCAGCAGCATAAACCGGGACAGGAGACACGAGCAGTACTTC.